Following are 5 T cell receptor beta chains from one sample sequenced in a study of blood T cell repertoires in COVID-19. TCRdb's table, derived via immunoSEQ multiplex PCR, lists solely in-frame clones and lacks some. Here the sample spans 88,000 or so clones, roughly 85% being singletons. The sample consisted of peripheral blood. These TCRs come from a man aged 55 to 70 with acute or convalescent COVID-19.

V usage is TRBV2 and J usage is TRBJ1-2; a weak D match, TRBD1 (5 bases). V dropped 7 bases and J dropped 0 bases, with 12 bases sitting between them. The CDR3 runs to 14 residues. Germline V gives CDR1 SNHLY, CDR2 FYNNEI. In nucleotides, the CDR3 is TGTGCCAGCATTTGTGACAGAGCTAACTATGGCTACACCTTC. It codes for CASICDRANYGYTF. Full variable domain (missing parts from reference TRBV2 and TRBJ1-2): EPEVTQTPSHQVTQMGQEVILRCVPISNHLYFYWYRQILGQKVEFLVSFYNNEISEKSEIFDDQFSVERPDGSNFTLKIRSTKLEDSAMYFCASICDRANYGYTFGSGTRLTVV.

The chain joins TRBV30 to TRBJ2-3; a possible D gene is TRBD2 (6 bases). CDR1 is GTSNPN and CDR2 is SVGIG in the germline V gene (reference sequence). This CDR3 spans 14 amino acids. V shed 3 bases and J shed 4 bases, with 14 bases lying between them. The CDR3 reads CAWRVQEGADTQYF. The CDR3 nucleotides read TGTGCCTGGAGGGTTCAGGAGGGCGCAGATACGCAGTATTTT. Filled out from reference TRBV30 and TRBJ2-3, the complete variable domain reads SQTIHQWPATLVQPVGSPLSLECTVEGTSNPNLYWYRQAAGRGLQLLFYSVGIGQISSEVPQNLSASRPQDRQFILSSKKLLLSDSGFYLCAWRVQEGADTQYFGPGTRLTVL.

The rearrangement links TRBV19 to TRBJ2-3, with D maybe TRBD2 (6 bases). The CDR3 has 14 residues. CDR1 is LNHDA, CDR2 SQIVND, per germline (reference sequence). V was cut by 7 bases and J by 4 bases, with 15 bases left in between. This chain's CDR3 is CASKMAGYPDTQYF. Here the CDR3 DNA reads TGTGCCAGTAAGATGGCGGGATACCCAGATACGCAGTATTTT. Together with reference TRBV19 and TRBJ2-3, the CDR3 gives the full variable domain: DGGITQSPKYLFRKEGQNVTLSCEQNLNHDAMYWYRQDPGQGLRLIYYSQIVNDFQKGDIAEGYSVSREKKESFPLTVTSAQKNPTAFYLCASKMAGYPDTQYFGPGTRLTVL.

The V and J genes are TRBV13 and TRBJ2-2; weak D call: TRBD2 (7 bases). Between the trimmed V and J ends, which lost 6 bases and 5 bases, there was a span of 16 bases. Germline CDR1 and CDR2: PRHDT and FYEKMQ (reference sequence). CDR3 length: 15 residues. The DNA for the CDR3 is TGTGCCAGCAGGGTTAACGGGGGGCGAACCGGGGAGCTGTTTTTT. Protein sequence: CASRVNGGRTGELFF.

This chain joins TRBV7-2 and TRBJ1-3; TRBD1 matches at 7 bases. Trimming cost V 5 bases and J 2 bases; bases outside gene matches: 6. Germline V CDR1 and CDR2: SGHTA, FQGNSA. There are 15 residues in the CDR3. CDR3 sequence (DNA): TGTGCCAGCAGCCTCCAGGGGGTGACTGGAAACACCATATATTTT. Translating gives CASSLQGVTGNTIYF.